Listed here are 7 T cell receptor beta chains from one sample, sequenced in a study of cytomegalovirus exposure and HLA in healthy donors. PCR primers comprised 60 Vbeta and 13 Jbeta primers. Using immunoSEQ multiplex PCR, the repertoire was profiled, and TCRdb retains in-frame clones only, with some absent. The sample contains some 200,000 clones, 75% to 85% of which appear only once. What was sequenced was PBMCs. Every receptor here comes from a male donor in good health and CMV-seropositive.

V and J are TRBV5-1 and TRBJ2-7; 7 bases are shared with TRBD2. This CDR3 region has 17 residues. Trimming at V came to 5 bases and at J to 4 bases, leaving 18 bases not matched to a gene. Germline loops: CDR1 SGHRS, CDR2 YFSETQ. Here the CDR3 DNA reads TGCGCCAGCAGTTTCGGACGGACGGGGGGTATGAGTTACGAGCAGTACTTC. As protein: CASSFGRTGGMSYEQYF.

The genes are TRBV5-6 and TRBJ2-7; TRBD2 matches 16 bases. This CDR3 is 17 amino acids long. V trimming: 3 bases; J trimming: 4 bases; junction bases outside the gene matches: 7. The germline V gene encodes CDR1 SGHDT and CDR2 YYEEEE. The CDR3 coding sequence is TGTGCCAGCAGCTCGGGACTAGCGGGAGGGAAGTCTTACGAGCAGTACTTC. Protein: CASSSGLAGGKSYEQYF. The full variable domain, with the rest looked up from reference TRBV5-6 and TRBJ2-7, is DAGVTQSPTHLIKTRGQQVTLRCSPKSGHDTVSWYQQALGQGPQFIFQYYEEEERQRGNFPDRFSGHQFPNYSSELNVNALLLGDSALYLCASSSGLAGGKSYEQYFGPGTRLTVT.

The chain carries TRBV19 and TRBJ2-7; D gene unclear. The CDR3 is made up of 14 amino acids. In germline, CDR1 is LNHDA, CDR2 SQIVND (reference sequence). The V and J ends lost 3 bases and 1 base respectively, with 10 bases between them. CDR3 bases: TGTGCCAGTAGTATTTTGGCGGAGTCCTACGAGCAGTACTTC. It encodes CASSILAESYEQYF.

J is TRBJ1-6 and V is TRBV6-5, with a possible D match to TRBD1 (5 bases). Germline assignment: CDR1 MNHEY and CDR2 SVGAGI. The CDR3 runs 15 residues. The ends were cut back, 7 bases at V and 8 bases at J, with 18 bases in the middle. The CDR3: CASTPSGLLYSPLHF. In nucleotides, the CDR3 is TGTGCCAGCACCCCATCGGGACTCTTATATTCACCCCTCCACTTT.

The chain couples TRBV27 to TRBJ2-7; possibly TRBD2 for D (5 bases). The CDR3 totals 12 residues. Germline V gene data show CDR1 as MNHEY and CDR2 as SMNVEV (reference sequence). V shed 8 bases and J shed 3 bases, with 11 bases lying between them. The CDR3 here is CASVGVGYEQYF. CDR3 DNA: TGTGCCAGCGTCGGGGTCGGCTACGAGCAGTACTTC.

This chain uses TRBV11-3 with TRBJ2-1; 7 bases are a match to TRBD2. Per germline, CDR1 SGHNT and CDR2 YENEEA. With 0 bases clipped from V and 7 bases from J, the junction kept 6 bases outside the gene matches. CDR3 length: 15 residues. The CDR3 DNA follows: TGTGCCAGCAGCTTAGACGCGGGAGTCGGTAATGAGCAGTTCTTC. It is translated as CASSLDAGVGNEQFF.

The chain has TRBV5-1 and TRBJ2-5; unclear D gene. Germline CDR1 reads SGHRS; CDR2 reads YFSETQ. The CDR3 contains 19 residues. Between the trimmed V and J ends, which lost 4 bases and 6 bases, there was a span of 31 bases. The chain's CDR3 is CASSNAATAKTEFKKTQYF. The CDR3 DNA is TGCGCCAGCAGCAACGCCGCCACAGCTAAGACCGAATTTAAAAAGACCCAGTACTTC.